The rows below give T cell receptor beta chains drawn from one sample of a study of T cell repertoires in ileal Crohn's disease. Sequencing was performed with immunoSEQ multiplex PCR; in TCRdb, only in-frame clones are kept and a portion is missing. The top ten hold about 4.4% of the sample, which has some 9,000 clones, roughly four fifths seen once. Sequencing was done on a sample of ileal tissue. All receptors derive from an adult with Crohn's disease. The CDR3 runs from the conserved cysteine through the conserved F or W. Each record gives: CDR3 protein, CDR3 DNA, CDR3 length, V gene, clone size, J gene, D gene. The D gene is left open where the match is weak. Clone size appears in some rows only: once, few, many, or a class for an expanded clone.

CASSLSGRANEQFF TGTGCCAGCAGCCTAAGCGGGAGGGCCAATGAGCAGTTCTTC 14 TRBV6-5 . TRBJ2-1 TRBD2
CASSWDRGLNEQFF TGTGCCAGCAGCTGGGACAGGGGGTTGAATGAGCAGTTCTTC 14 TRBV5-8 . TRBJ2-1 TRBD1
CASSVEVSGYEQYF TGTGCCAGCAGCGTAGAAGTATCAGGTTACGAGCAGTACTTC 14 TRBV9 . TRBJ2-7 .
CASSLEDRGLRRDTEAFF TGCGCCAGCAGTCTAGAGGACAGGGGCCTTCGGAGGGACACTGAAGCTTTCTTT 18 TRBV23-1 . TRBJ1-1 TRBD1
CASSPGSYNEQFF TGTGCCAGCAGCCCAGGTTCCTACAATGAGCAGTTCTTC 13 TRBV7-9 few TRBJ2-1 .
CASSLGGGEETQYF TGTGCCAGCAGCTTGGGCGGGGGGGAGGAGACCCAGTACTTC 14 TRBV5-6 . TRBJ2-5 TRBD2
CASSLGGRGPTIYF TGTGCCAGCAGCTTAGGGGGCAGGGGACCCACCATATATTTT 14 TRBV7-8 few TRBJ1-3 .
CASSPRQKSYEQYF TGTGCCAGCAGCCCCCGACAGAAAAGTTACGAGCAGTACTTC 14 TRBV7-8 . TRBJ2-7 .
CASSFASQRREAFF TGTGCCAGCAGTTTTGCGAGTCAGCGCCGAGAAGCTTTCTTT 14 TRBV28 . TRBJ1-1 .
CASSLGPNSGNQPQHF TGCGCCAGCAGCTTGGGACCGAACAGTGGCAATCAGCCCCAGCATTTT 16 TRBV5-1 . TRBJ1-5 .
CASSVEASGTNEQFF TGTGCCAGCAGCGTAGAGGCTAGCGGGACGAATGAGCAGTTCTTC 15 TRBV9 . TRBJ2-1 TRBD2
CASSFGQGKAPGAFF TGTGCCAGCAGCTTCGGACAGGGTAAAGCCCCGGGGGCTTTCTTT 15 TRBV5-4 . TRBJ1-1 TRBD1
CASNQDRYGYTF TGTGCCAGTAACCAGGACAGATATGGCTACACCTTC 12 TRBV19 . TRBJ1-2 .
CASTGSSLDTQYF TGTGCCAGCACGGGGAGTAGCTTAGATACGCAGTATTTT 13 TRBV2 . TRBJ2-3 .
CASTNSDRGYGYTF TGTGCCAGCACTAATTCGGACAGGGGCTATGGCTACACCTTC 14 TRBV2 . TRBJ1-2 TRBD1
CASSPSGQTYEQYF TGTGCCAGCAGTCCGTCGGGACAGACTTACGAGCAGTACTTC 14 TRBV6-6 . TRBJ2-7 TRBD1
CASRPDLGRDTQYF TGTGCCAGCAGGCCAGATCTGGGGAGAGATACGCAGTATTTT 14 TRBV11-2 . TRBJ2-3 .
CASSLERAGELFF TGCGCCAGCAGCTTGGAGAGGGCCGGGGAGCTGTTTTTT 13 TRBV5-1 . TRBJ2-2 .
CASSLAGGALGNTIYF TGTGCCAGCAGCTTAGCTGGGGGGGCGCTTGGAAACACCATATATTTT 16 TRBV7-6 . TRBJ1-3 .
CASSEELTGMLEKLFF TGTGCCAGCAGTGAAGAACTGACAGGCATGCTCGAAAAACTGTTTTTT 16 TRBV6-1 . TRBJ1-4 .
CASSERPYGGGTYNEQFF TGTGCCAGCAGCGAGAGACCTTATGGGGGGGGCACCTACAATGAGCAGTTCTTC 18 TRBV9 . TRBJ2-1 .
CALLQLEINLAKNIQYF TGTGCCCTCCTTCAGTTGGAGATTAATCTAGCCAAAAACATTCAGTACTTC 17 TRBV10-3 . TRBJ2-4 .
CASSASGSYEQYF TGTGCCAGCAGTGCCAGCGGGAGTTACGAGCAGTACTTC 13 TRBV2 . TRBJ2-7 TRBD2
CASWGVGSQSRANVLTF TGCGCCAGCTGGGGCGTAGGTTCACAAAGTCGGGCCAACGTCCTGACTTTC 17 TRBV5-1 . TRBJ2-6 .
CASSVVRVRYAGANVLTF TGTGCCAGCTCAGTCGTGAGGGTACGCTACGCTGGGGCCAACGTCCTGACTTTC 18 TRBV18 once TRBJ2-6 .
CASDQAGGGDNEQFF TGCGCCAGTGATCAAGCGGGAGGGGGTGATAATGAGCAGTTCTTC 15 TRBV10-1 . TRBJ2-1 TRBD2
CASSRGQGNYGYTF TGCGCCAGCAGCCGTGGACAGGGAAACTATGGCTACACCTTC 14 TRBV5-1 . TRBJ1-2 TRBD1
CAISESAIDRGLPWGEQYF TGTGCCATCAGTGAGTCAGCCATCGACAGGGGCTTACCTTGGGGGGAGCAGTACTTC 19 TRBV10-3 . TRBJ2-7 TRBD1
CASSYGIPYEQYF TGCGCCAGCAGCTACGGGATACCCTACGAGCAGTACTTC 13 TRBV5-1 . TRBJ2-7 .
CASSLDLGVETQYF TGTGCCAGCAGCTTAGATCTAGGAGTAGAGACCCAGTACTTC 14 TRBV11-2 once TRBJ2-5 .
CASSRGLAGVSSYEQYF TGTGCCAGCAGCCGGGGACTAGCGGGAGTGTCGTCCTACGAGCAGTACTTC 17 TRBV13 . TRBJ2-7 TRBD2
CASSYARDMGLTDTQYF TGCGCCAGCAGCTATGCCCGGGACATGGGTCTAACAGATACGCAGTATTTT 17 TRBV4-1 . TRBJ2-3 .
CASSQPGLEQTQYF TGTGCCAGCAGTCAACCAGGGTTGGAACAGACCCAGTACTTC 14 TRBV2 . TRBJ2-5 .
CLFRGNTEAFF TGCCTCTTTAGGGGGAACACTGAAGCTTTCTTT 11 TRBV29-1 . TRBJ1-1 .
CASSSRGRGVQETQYF TGTGCCAGCAGCTCCCGGGGCAGGGGGGTCCAAGAGACCCAGTACTTC 16 TRBV7-9 few TRBJ2-5 .
CASSLERETQYF TGTGCCAGCTCACTAGAGCGGGAGACCCAGTACTTC 12 TRBV18 few TRBJ2-5 .
CASERETGSGNTIYF TGTGCCAGCGAGAGGGAGACTGGCTCTGGAAACACCATATATTTT 15 TRBV6-1 . TRBJ1-3 .
CASSALTGAGELFF TGTGCCAGCAGCGCCTTAACAGGGGCCGGGGAGCTGTTTTTT 14 TRBV9 . TRBJ2-2 TRBD1
CASRLSGRGLYEQFF TGTGCCAGCAGGTTGAGCGGGAGGGGACTCTATGAGCAGTTCTTC 15 TRBV11-2 . TRBJ2-1 TRBD2
CASGTGARRGYTF TGTGCCAGTGGGACAGGGGCCCGGCGCGGCTACACCTTC 13 TRBV19 medium-sized TRBJ1-2 TRBD1
CASSADRPGELFF TGCGCCAGCAGCGCCGACAGACCCGGGGAGCTGTTTTTT 13 TRBV5-1 . TRBJ2-2 .
CASSPREGRTEAFF TGTGCCAGCTCACCAAGGGAGGGGAGGACTGAAGCTTTCTTT 14 TRBV18 . TRBJ1-1 .
CAWSAGFGNTIYF TGTGCCTGGAGTGCAGGGTTTGGAAACACCATATATTTT 13 TRBV30 . TRBJ1-3 .
CASSLNAGASTEAFF TGCGCCAGCAGCTTGAACGCAGGGGCGAGTACTGAAGCTTTCTTT 15 TRBV5-1 . TRBJ1-1 .
CASSVGLAGDEQFF TGTGCCAGCAGCGTGGGACTAGCGGGCGATGAGCAGTTCTTC 14 TRBV9 . TRBJ2-1 TRBD2
CASSLAGTAREKLFF TGTGCCAGCAGCTTAGCCGGGACAGCGAGGGAAAAACTGTTTTTT 15 TRBV7-6 . TRBJ1-4 TRBD1
CASSLSPGSSVAFF TGTGCCAGCAGTTTATCCCCTGGTTCAAGCGTAGCTTTCTTT 14 TRBV27 . TRBJ1-1 .
CASSLAGGRGETQYF TGTGCCAGCAGCCTAGCGGGCGGGAGAGGAGAGACCCAGTACTTC 15 TRBV7-3 . TRBJ2-5 TRBD2
CATSWGRPNTEAFF TGTGCCACCAGCTGGGGCCGCCCGAACACTGAAGCTTTCTTT 14 TRBV15 few TRBJ1-1 .
CASSLTGASGGYTF TGTGCCAGCAGCTTGACAGGGGCATCCGGTGGCTACACCTTC 14 TRBV5-4 . TRBJ1-2 TRBD1
CASSPRPVAGGTDTQYF TGTGCCAGCTCACCACGGCCCGTAGCGGGGGGCACAGATACGCAGTATTTT 17 TRBV18 . TRBJ2-3 TRBD2
CASSEQVTDTQYF TGTGCCAGCAGTGAACAGGTCACAGATACGCAGTATTTT 13 TRBV25-1 . TRBJ2-3 .
CASQTEMNTEAFF TGCGCCAGCCAGACAGAGATGAACACTGAAGCTTTCTTT 13 TRBV5-1 . TRBJ1-1 .
CASGLDRAYEQYF TGTGCTAGTGGTTTGGACAGGGCCTACGAGCAGTACTTC 13 TRBV12-5 . TRBJ2-7 .
CASSLALNLQGETDTQYF TGCGCCAGCAGCTTGGCACTAAACCTACAGGGGGAGACAGATACGCAGTATTTT 18 TRBV5-1 . TRBJ2-3 TRBD1